This note documents a single TCR beta chain sequence. Its antigen is undetermined. The data were obtained in a study of cytomegalovirus exposure and HLA in healthy donors. About the research overall: The same platform was used for the 120 or so validation repertoires as for the 650 to 700 first-cohort repertoires, as reported in a later analysis.

The approximately 130-subject validation cohort, separate from the approximately 670-subject first cohort, included the donors. Clones were read by immunoSEQ multiplex PCR, and TCRdb kept only the in-frame ones, dropping some. The sample lists 110,000 to 150,000 clones, more than 85% occurring once. J gave up 4 bases and V 3 bases, and 3 bases lay outside the gene matches. Germline-derived CDR1 and CDR2 are SGDLS and YYNGEE. The CDR3 spans 15 residues. Study results and caveats: In vitro testing confirmed a few CMV-associated chains as specific for CMV antigens. According to the study, roughly 160 TCR beta chains were cytomegalovirus-associated.

This chain uses TRBV9 with TRBJ2-3; TRBD2 aligns across 12 bases. The sequence was collected from a man aged 18 to 29 in good health and CMV-seronegative. Sample: PBMCs. The CDR3, as DNA: TGTGCCAGCAGCGCGGCTAGCGGGGGGGCAGATACGCAGTATTTT. It is translated as CASSAASGGADTQYF.